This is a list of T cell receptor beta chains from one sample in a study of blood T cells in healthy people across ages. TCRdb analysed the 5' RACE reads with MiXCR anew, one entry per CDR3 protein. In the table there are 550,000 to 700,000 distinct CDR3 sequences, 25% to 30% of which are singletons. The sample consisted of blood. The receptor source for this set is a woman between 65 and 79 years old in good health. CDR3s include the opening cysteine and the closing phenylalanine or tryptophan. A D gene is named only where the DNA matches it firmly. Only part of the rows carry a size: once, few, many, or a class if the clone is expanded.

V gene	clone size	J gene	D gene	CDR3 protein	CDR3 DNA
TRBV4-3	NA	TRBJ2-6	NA	CASSQTLTAGANVLTF	TGCGCCAGCAGCCAGACCTTGACGGCTGGGGCCAACGTCCTGACTTTC
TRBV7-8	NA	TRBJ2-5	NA	CASSWMAAEETQYF	TGTGCCAGCAGCTGGATGGCGGCCGAAGAGACCCAGTACTTC
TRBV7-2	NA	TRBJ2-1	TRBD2	CASSLAGTSGGANEQFF	TGTGCCAGCAGCTTAGCGGGGACTAGCGGGGGGGCAAATGAGCAGTTCTTC
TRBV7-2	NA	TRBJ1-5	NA	CASSQTPRGNQPQHF	TGTGCCAGCAGCCAGACCCCCAGAGGCAATCAGCCCCAGCATTTT
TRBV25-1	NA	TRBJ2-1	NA	CASSDNTPSYNEQFF	TGTGCCAGCAGTGATAACACACCCTCCTACAATGAGCAGTTCTTC
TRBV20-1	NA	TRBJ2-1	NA	CSARQAARHNEQFF	TGCAGTGCTAGACAGGCTGCCAGACACAATGAGCAGTTCTTC
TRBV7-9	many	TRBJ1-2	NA	CASSLGVNYGYTF	TGTGCCAGCAGTTTAGGAGTTAACTATGGCTACACCTTC
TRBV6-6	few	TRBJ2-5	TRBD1	CASTLGQGAQETQYF	TGTGCCAGCACCTTGGGACAGGGGGCTCAAGAGACCCAGTACTTC
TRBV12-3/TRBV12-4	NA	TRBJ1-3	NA	CASSLGQLSGNTIYF	TGTGCCAGCAGTTTAGGACAGCTATCTGGAAACACCATATATTTT
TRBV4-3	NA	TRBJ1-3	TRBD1	CASSQGAQGAGNTIYF	TGCGCCAGCAGCCAAGGTGCCCAGGGGGCTGGAAACACCATATATTTT
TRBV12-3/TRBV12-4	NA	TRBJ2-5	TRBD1	CASSQRTGGLGETQYF	TGTGCCAGCAGTCAACGGACAGGGGGATTAGGGGAGACCCAGTACTTC
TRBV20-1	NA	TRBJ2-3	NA	CSARDSRRFGDTQYF	TGCAGTGCTAGAGATAGCCGGCGCTTCGGGGATACGCAGTATTTT
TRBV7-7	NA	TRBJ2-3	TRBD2	CASSHSGGGGTDTQYF	TGTGCTAGCAGCCACAGTGGGGGAGGGGGCACAGATACGCAGTATTTT
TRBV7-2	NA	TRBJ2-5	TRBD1	CASSLVTGAQETQYF	TGTGCCAGCAGCTTAGTTACAGGGGCCCAAGAGACCCAGTACTTC
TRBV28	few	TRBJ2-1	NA	CASRQAGHRSYNEQFF	TGTGCCAGCAGACAAGCGGGCCATCGCTCCTACAATGAGCAGTTCTTC
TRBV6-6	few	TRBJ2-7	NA	CASSYGWRQDGDEQYF	TGTGCCAGCAGTTATGGGTGGAGACAGGATGGGGACGAGCAGTACTTC
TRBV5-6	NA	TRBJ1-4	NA	CASSLVGTTDEKLFF	TGTGCCAGCAGCTTGGTTGGGACAACTGATGAAAAACTGTTTTTT
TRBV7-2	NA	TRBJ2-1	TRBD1	CASSLGQGVSYNEQFF	TGTGCCAGCAGCTTAGGGCAGGGGGTGTCCTACAATGAGCAGTTCTTC
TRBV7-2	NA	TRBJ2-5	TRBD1	CASSLGTGVYAQYF	TGTGCCAGCAGCTTAGGGACAGGAGTTTATGCCCAGTACTTC
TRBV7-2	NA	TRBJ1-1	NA	CASSPGRGRTEAFF	TGTGCCAGCAGCCCGGGCCGGGGAAGAACTGAAGCTTTCTTT
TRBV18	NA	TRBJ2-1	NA	CASSRDKGGYNEQFF	TGTGCCAGCTCCCGGGACAAAGGGGGATACAATGAGCAGTTCTTC
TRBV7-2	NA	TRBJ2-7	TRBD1	CASSQTGTVRYEQYF	TGTGCCAGCAGCCAAACGGGGACAGTTCGCTACGAGCAGTACTTC
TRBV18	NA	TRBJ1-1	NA	CASSPGAVMDTEAFF	TGTGCCAGCTCACCTGGCGCGGTTATGGACACTGAAGCTTTCTTT
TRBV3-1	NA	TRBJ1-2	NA	CASSAVQGGNGYTF	TGTGCCAGCAGCGCAGTACAGGGCGGGAATGGCTACACCTTC
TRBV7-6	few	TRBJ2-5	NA	CASSLNPEGWSETQYF	TGTGCCAGCAGCTTGAACCCCGAGGGCTGGTCAGAGACCCAGTACTTC
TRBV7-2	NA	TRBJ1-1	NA	CASSRGRTEAFF	TGTGCCAGCAGCCGCGGGAGGACAGAAGCTTTCTTT
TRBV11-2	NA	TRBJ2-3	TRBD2	CASSLGNSGGETQYF	TGTGCCAGCAGCTTAGGAAATAGCGGGGGGGAGACGCAGTATTTT
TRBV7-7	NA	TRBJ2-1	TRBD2	CASSPRRTSGGNEQFF	TGTGCTAGCAGCCCCCGCAGGACTAGCGGGGGCAATGAGCAGTTCTTC
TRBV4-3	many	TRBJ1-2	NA	CASSQETANYGYTF	TGCGCCAGCAGCCAAGAGACAGCGAACTATGGCTACACCTTC
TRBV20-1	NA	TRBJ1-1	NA	CSARDGAKSVTEAFF	TGCAGTGCTAGAGATGGGGCAAAATCGGTCACTGAAGCTTTCTTT
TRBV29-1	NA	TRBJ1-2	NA	CSVEVIGGNYGYTF	TGCAGCGTTGAAGTGATCGGGGGGAACTATGGCTACACCTTC